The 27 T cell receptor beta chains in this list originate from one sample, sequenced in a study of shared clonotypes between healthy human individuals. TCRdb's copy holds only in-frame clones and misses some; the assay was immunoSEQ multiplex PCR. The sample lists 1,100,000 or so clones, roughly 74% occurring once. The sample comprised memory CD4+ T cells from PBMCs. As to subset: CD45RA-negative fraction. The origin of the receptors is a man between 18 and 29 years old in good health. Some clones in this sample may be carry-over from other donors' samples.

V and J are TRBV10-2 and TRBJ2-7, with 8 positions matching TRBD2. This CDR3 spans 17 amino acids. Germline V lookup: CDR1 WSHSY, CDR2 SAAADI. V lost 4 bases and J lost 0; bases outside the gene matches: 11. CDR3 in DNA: TGCGCCAGCAGTGTTTGGACGGGGGGACTAGGCTCCTACGAGCAGTACTTC. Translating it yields CASSVWTGGLGSYEQYF.

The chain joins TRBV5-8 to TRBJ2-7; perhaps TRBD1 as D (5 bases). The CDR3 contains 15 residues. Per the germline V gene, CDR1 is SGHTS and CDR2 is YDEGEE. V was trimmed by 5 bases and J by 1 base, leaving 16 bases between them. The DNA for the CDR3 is TGTGCCAGCAGGGCCGGCACAGGAAGATCCTACGAGCAGTACTTC. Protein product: CASRAGTGRSYEQYF.

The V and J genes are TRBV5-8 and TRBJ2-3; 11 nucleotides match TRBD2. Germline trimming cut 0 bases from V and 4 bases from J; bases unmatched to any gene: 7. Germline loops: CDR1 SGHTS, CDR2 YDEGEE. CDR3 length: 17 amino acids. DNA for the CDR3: TGTGCCAGCAGCTTGGCCGCGACTAGCGGGGCCCCAGATACGCAGTATTTT. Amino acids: CASSLAATSGAPDTQYF.

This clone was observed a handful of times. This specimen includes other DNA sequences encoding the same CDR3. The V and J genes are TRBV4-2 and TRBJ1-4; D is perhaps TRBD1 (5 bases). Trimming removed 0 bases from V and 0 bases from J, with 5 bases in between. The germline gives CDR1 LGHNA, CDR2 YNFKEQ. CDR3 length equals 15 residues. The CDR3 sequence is CASSQEGATNEKLFF. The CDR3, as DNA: TGTGCCAGCAGCCAAGAGGGGGCAACTAATGAAAAACTGTTTTTT.

Written as DNA, the CDR3 is TGTGCCAGCAGTGTCGACAGGGGTGAGACCCAGTACTTC. This translates into CASSVDRGETQYF. The chain recombines TRBV6-1 with TRBJ2-5, with TRBD1 identical over 8 bases. V was pared by 4 bases and J by 5 bases, with 3 bases of the junction left unmatched. The germline gives CDR1 MNHNS, CDR2 SASEGT. The length of the CDR3 is 13 residues.

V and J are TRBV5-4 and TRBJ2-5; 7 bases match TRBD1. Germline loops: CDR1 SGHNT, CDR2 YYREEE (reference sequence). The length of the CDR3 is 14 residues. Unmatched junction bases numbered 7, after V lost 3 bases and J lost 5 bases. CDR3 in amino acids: CASSSKQGQETQYF. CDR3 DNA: TGTGCCAGCAGCTCAAAACAGGGACAGGAGACCCAGTACTTC.

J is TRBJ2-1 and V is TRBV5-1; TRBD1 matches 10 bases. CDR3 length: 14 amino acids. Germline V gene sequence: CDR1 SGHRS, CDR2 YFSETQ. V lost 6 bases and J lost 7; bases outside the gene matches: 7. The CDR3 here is CASTEDRGKNEQFF. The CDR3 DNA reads TGCGCCAGCACCGAGGACAGGGGGAAAAATGAGCAGTTCTTC.

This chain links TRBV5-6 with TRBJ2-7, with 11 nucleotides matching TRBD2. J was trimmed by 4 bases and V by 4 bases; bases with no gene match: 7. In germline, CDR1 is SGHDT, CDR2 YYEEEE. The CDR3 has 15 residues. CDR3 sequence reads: CASSDAGTSGYEQYF. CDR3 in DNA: TGTGCCAGCAGCGATGCCGGGACTAGCGGTTACGAGCAGTACTTC.

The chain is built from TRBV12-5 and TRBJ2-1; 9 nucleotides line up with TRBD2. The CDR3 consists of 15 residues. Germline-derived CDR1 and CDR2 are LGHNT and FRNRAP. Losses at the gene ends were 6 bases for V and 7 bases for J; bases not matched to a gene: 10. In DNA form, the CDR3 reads TGTGCTAGTGGGTCGGGACTAGCCTTCGGGAATGAGCAGTTCTTC. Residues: CASGSGLAFGNEQFF.

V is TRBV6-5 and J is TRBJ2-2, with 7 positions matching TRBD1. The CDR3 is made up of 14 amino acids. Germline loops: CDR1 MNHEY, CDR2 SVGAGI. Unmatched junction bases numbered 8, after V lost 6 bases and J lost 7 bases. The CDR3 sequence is CASSSTGTDGELFF. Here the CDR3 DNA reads TGTGCCAGCAGCTCCACAGGGACAGACGGGGAGCTGTTTTTT.

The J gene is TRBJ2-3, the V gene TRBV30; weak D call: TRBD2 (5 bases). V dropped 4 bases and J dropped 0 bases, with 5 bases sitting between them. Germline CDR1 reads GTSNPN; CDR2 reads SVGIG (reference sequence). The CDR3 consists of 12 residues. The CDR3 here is CAWTGSTDTQYF. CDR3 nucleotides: TGTGCCTGGACGGGGAGCACAGATACGCAGTATTTT. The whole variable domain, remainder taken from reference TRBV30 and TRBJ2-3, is SQTIHQWPATLVQPVGSPLSLECTVEGTSNPNLYWYRQAAGRGLQLLFYSVGIGQISSEVPQNLSASRPQDRQFILSSKKLLLSDSGFYLCAWTGSTDTQYFGPGTRLTVL.

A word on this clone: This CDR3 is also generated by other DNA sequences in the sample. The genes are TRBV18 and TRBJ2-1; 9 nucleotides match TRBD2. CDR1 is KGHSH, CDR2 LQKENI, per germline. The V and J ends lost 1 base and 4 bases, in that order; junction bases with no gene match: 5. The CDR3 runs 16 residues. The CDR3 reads CASSPLTSGSYNEQFF. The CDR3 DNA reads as TGTGCCAGCTCACCACTGACTAGCGGATCATACAATGAGCAGTTCTTC. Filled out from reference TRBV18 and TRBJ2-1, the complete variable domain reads NAGVMQNPRHLVRRRGQEARLRCSPMKGHSHVYWYRQLPEEGLKFMVYLQKENIIDESGMPKERFSAEFPKEGPSILRIQQVVRGDSAAYFCASSPLTSGSYNEQFFGPGTRLTVL.

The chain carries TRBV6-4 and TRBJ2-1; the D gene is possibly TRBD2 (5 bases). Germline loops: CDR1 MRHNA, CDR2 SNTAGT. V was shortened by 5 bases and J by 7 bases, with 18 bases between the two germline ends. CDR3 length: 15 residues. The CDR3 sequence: CASSLLEAGRNEQFF. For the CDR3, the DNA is TGTGCCAGCAGTTTGTTGGAGGCCGGCCGGAATGAGCAGTTCTTC.

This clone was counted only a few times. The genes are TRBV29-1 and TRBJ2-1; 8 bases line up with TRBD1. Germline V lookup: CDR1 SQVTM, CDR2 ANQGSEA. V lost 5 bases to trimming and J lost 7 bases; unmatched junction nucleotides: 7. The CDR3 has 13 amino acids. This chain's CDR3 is CSVPTGARNEQFF. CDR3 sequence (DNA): TGCAGCGTTCCGACAGGGGCGCGAAATGAGCAGTTCTTC.

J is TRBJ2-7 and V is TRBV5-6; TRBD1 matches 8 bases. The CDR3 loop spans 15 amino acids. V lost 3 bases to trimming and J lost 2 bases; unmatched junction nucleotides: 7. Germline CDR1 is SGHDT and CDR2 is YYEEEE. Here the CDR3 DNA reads TGTGCCAGCAGCTCCCGGGACAGGTCAACCTACGAGCAGTACTTC. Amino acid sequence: CASSSRDRSTYEQYF. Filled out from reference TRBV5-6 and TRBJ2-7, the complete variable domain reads DAGVTQSPTHLIKTRGQQVTLRCSPKSGHDTVSWYQQALGQGPQFIFQYYEEEERQRGNFPDRFSGHQFPNYSSELNVNALLLGDSALYLCASSSRDRSTYEQYFGPGTRLTVT.

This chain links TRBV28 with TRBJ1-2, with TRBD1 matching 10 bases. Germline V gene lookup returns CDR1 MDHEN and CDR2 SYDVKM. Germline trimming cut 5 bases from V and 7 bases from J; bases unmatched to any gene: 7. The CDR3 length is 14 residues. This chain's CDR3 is CASSLQTGGFGYTF. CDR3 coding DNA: TGTGCCAGCAGTCTCCAGACAGGGGGCTTTGGCTACACCTTC.

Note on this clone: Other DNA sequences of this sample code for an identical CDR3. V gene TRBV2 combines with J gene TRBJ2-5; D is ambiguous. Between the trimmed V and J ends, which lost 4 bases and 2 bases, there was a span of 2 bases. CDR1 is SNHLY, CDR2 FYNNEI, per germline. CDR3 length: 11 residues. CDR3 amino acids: CASSAQETQYF. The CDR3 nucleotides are TGTGCCAGCAGTGCACAAGAGACCCAGTACTTC.

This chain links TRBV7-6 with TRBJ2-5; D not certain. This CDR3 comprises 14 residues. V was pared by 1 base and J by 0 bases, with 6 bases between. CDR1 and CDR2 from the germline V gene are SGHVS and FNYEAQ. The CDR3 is CASSLVWNQETQYF. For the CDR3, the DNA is TGTGCCAGCAGCTTAGTGTGGAACCAAGAGACCCAGTACTTC.

CDR3 coding DNA: TGTGCCAGCAGCCCCGGCCCGGGAGGTGAGCAGTTCTTC. Translating it yields CASSPGPGGEQFF. V and J are TRBV7-8 and TRBJ2-1; the match to TRBD2 covers 7 bases. Germline CDR1 SGHVS, CDR2 FQNEAQ. V trimming: 5 bases; J trimming: 9 bases; junction bases outside the gene matches: 7. The length of the CDR3 is 13 residues.

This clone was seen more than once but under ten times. The CDR3 loop is CASSPASGDSGNTIYF. Written as DNA, the CDR3 is TGTGCCAGCTCACCGGCGTCGGGTGATTCTGGAAACACCATATATTTT. This chain uses TRBV18 with TRBJ1-3; D is unresolved. V lost 3 bases and J lost 1, with 13 bases in between. Germline assignment: CDR1 KGHSH and CDR2 LQKENI. The CDR3 runs 16 residues.

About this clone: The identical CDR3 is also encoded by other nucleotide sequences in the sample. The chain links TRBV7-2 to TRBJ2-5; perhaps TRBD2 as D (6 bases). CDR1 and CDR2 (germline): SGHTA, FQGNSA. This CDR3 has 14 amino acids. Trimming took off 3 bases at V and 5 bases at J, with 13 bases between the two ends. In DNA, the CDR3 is TGTGCCAGCAGCTTCCAGGGAGGAGGGGAGACCCAGTACTTC. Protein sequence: CASSFQGGGETQYF.

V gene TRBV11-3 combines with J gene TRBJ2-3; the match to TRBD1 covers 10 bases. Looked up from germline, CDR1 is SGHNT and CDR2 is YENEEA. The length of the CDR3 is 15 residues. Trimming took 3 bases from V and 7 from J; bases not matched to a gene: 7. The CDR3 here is CASSLSGQGWNTQYF. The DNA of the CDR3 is TGTGCCAGCAGCTTGTCGGGACAGGGGTGGAATACGCAGTATTTT.

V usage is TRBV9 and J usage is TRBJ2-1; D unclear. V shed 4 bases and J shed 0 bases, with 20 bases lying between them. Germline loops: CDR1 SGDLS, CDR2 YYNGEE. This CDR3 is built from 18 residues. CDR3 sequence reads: CASSPTSFWSGSYNEQFF. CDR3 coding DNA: TGTGCCAGCAGCCCGACGAGCTTTTGGTCTGGCTCCTACAATGAGCAGTTCTTC.

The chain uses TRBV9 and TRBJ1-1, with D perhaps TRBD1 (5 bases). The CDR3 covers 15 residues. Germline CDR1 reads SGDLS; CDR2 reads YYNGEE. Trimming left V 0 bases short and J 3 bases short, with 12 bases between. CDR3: CASSVGGGAYTEAFF. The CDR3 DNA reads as TGTGCCAGCAGCGTAGGGGGCGGGGCCTACACTGAAGCTTTCTTT.

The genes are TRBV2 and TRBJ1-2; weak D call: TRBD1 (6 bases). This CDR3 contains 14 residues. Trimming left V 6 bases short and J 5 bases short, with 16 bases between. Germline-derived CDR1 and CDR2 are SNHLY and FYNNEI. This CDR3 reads CASSPGAGEYGYTF. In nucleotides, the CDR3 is TGTGCCAGCAGCCCTGGGGCAGGGGAATATGGCTACACCTTC.

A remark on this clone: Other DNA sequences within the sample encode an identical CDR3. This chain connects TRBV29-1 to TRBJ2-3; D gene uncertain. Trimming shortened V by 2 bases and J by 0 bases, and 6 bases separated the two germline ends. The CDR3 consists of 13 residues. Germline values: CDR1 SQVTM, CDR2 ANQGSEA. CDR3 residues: CSVEKGSTDTQYF. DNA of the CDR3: TGCAGCGTTGAAAAGGGAAGCACAGATACGCAGTATTTT.

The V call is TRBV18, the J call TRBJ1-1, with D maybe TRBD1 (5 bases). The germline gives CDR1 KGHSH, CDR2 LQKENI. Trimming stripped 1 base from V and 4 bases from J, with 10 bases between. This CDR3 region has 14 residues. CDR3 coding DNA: TGTGCCAGCTCACCACAAGGGACCGGCACTGAAGCTTTCTTT. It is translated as CASSPQGTGTEAFF. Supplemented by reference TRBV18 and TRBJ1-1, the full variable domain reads NAGVMQNPRHLVRRRGQEARLRCSPMKGHSHVYWYRQLPEEGLKFMVYLQKENIIDESGMPKERFSAEFPKEGPSILRIQQVVRGDSAAYFCASSPQGTGTEAFFGQGTRLTVV.